The next 20 T cell receptor beta chains were all read from a single sample in a study of long-term antiretroviral therapy in people with HIV. This was the immunoSEQ v3.0 assay at survey level. Generated by immunoSEQ multiplex PCR, the TCRdb table keeps only in-frame clones and is missing some. The data contain about 22,000 clones, around 84% of them singletons. The sequenced sample was unsorted PBMCs, obtained 1.3 years after starting antiretroviral therapy. The receptors originated from a man in his fifties or sixties with HIV.

V usage is TRBV5-4 and J usage is TRBJ2-1; the match to TRBD2 covers 8 bases. The germline V gene encodes CDR1 SGHNT and CDR2 YYREEE (reference sequence). The CDR3 contains 18 residues. V shed 1 base and J 4 bases; nucleotides not matched to a gene: 13. The CDR3 nucleotides are TGTGCCAGCAGCTTGACTAAGGGAGCGGGAGTAGGGTACAATGAGCAGTTCTTC. Translating it yields CASSLTKGAGVGYNEQFF.

This chain joins TRBV6-5 and TRBJ2-6; weak D call: TRBD2 (5 bases). This CDR3 comprises 15 residues. The germline V and J ends were trimmed by 10 bases and 1 base, with 14 bases remaining between them. Germline CDR1 MNHEY, CDR2 SVGAGI. CDR3 DNA: TGTGCCACCTCGAGAGGGATTTCTGGGGCCAACGTCCTGACTTTC. Its protein product is CATSRGISGANVLTF.

This clone has only one observation. The chain combines TRBV7-3 with TRBJ2-7, with D perhaps assigned TRBD1 or TRBD2 (5 bases each). The length of the CDR3 is 15 residues. Germline V CDR1 and CDR2: SGHTA, FQGTGA. The V end was cut by 5 bases, the J end by 3 bases, with 17 bases between. The CDR3 coding sequence is TGTGCCAGCAGCCTGATGTCGGGACGGAACTACGAGCAGTACTTC. This translates into CASSLMSGRNYEQYF.

The chain uses TRBV30 and TRBJ1-4, with TRBD1 matching over 7 bases. V lost 4 bases, J lost 7 bases, and 6 bases stayed unmatched. This CDR3 region has 13 residues. In germline, CDR1 is GTSNPN, CDR2 SVGIG (reference sequence). The CDR3 here is CAWMRQGGEKLFF. The DNA for the CDR3 is TGTGCCTGGATGAGACAGGGAGGTGAAAAACTGTTTTTT.

This clone was seen only once. The gene calls are TRBV7-9 and TRBJ2-5; D is uncertain. The CDR3 runs to 12 residues. Germline CDR1 SEHNR, CDR2 FQNEAQ (reference sequence). Trimming left V 5 bases short and J 2 bases short, with 6 bases between. Here the CDR3 reads CASSAAQETQYF. CDR3 coding DNA: TGTGCCAGCAGCGCCGCTCAAGAGACCCAGTACTTC.

The chain carries TRBV11-1 and TRBJ2-7; TRBD1 matches 12 bases. This CDR3 region has 15 residues. Germline loops: CDR1 SGHAT, CDR2 FQDESV (reference sequence). With 5 bases clipped from V and 7 bases from J, the junction kept 9 bases outside the gene matches. The CDR3 sequence: CASSRTGTGGGEQYF. The CDR3 DNA reads as TGTGCCAGCAGCCGAACCGGGACAGGGGGCGGTGAGCAGTACTTC.

The chain joins TRBV5-6 to TRBJ2-2, with 8 bases lining up with TRBD1. V was pared by 2 bases and J by 3 bases, with 6 bases of the junction left unmatched. CDR1 is SGHDT and CDR2 is YYEEEE in the germline V gene. This CDR3 is built from 16 residues. The CDR3 region has the DNA TGTGCCAGCAGCTTCCTCGGACAGGGAGACACCGGGGAGCTGTTTTTT. Its translation is CASSFLGQGDTGELFF.

V is TRBV5-1 and J is TRBJ2-1; D is perhaps TRBD2 (6 bases). Per the germline V gene, CDR1 is SGHRS and CDR2 is YFSETQ. The CDR3 covers 14 residues. Between the trimmed V and J ends, which lost 0 bases and 9 bases, there was a span of 13 bases. The CDR3 sequence: CASSLGRATGEQFF. The DNA of the CDR3 is TGCGCCAGCAGCTTGGGGAGGGCAACCGGTGAGCAGTTCTTC.

This sequence joins TRBV5-4 and TRBJ2-7; the D is unclear. Trimming left V 3 bases short and J 2 bases short, with 9 bases between. CDR1 is SGHNT and CDR2 is YYREEE in the germline V gene (reference sequence). This CDR3 spans 13 amino acids. CDR3 sequence reads: CASSSGSPYEQYF. CDR3 nucleotides: TGTGCCAGCAGCTCGGGTAGCCCCTACGAGCAGTACTTC. The complete variable domain, with remaining parts taken from reference TRBV5-4 and TRBJ2-7, reads ETGVTQSPTHLIKTRGQQVTLRCSSQSGHNTVSWYQQALGQGPQFIFQYYREEENGRGNFPPRFSGLQFPNYSSELNVNALELDDSALYLCASSSGSPYEQYFGPGTRLTVT.

The gene calls are TRBV7-3 and TRBJ2-1, with 8 positions matching TRBD2. Germline V lookup: CDR1 SGHTA, CDR2 FQGTGA. Germline trimming cut 1 base from V and 8 bases from J; bases unmatched to any gene: 7. The CDR3 contains 15 residues. The CDR3 coding sequence is TGTGCCAGCAGCTTAAACCGGGGGGGCCTGGATGAGCAGTTCTTC. Translated: CASSLNRGGLDEQFF.

V gene TRBV18 combines with J gene TRBJ1-2; D uncertain. The CDR3 loop spans 14 amino acids. Germline V gene sequence: CDR1 KGHSH, CDR2 LQKENI. The V end lost 3 bases, the J end lost 5 bases, and 13 bases lay between the germline ends. The CDR3 protein is CASSPPNSRYGYTF. The CDR3 DNA is TGTGCCAGCTCACCCCCTAATTCCAGATATGGCTACACCTTC.

V usage is TRBV10-3 and J usage is TRBJ2-3; D remains unclear. V was trimmed by 2 bases and J by 2 bases, leaving 2 bases between them. The CDR3 contains 12 residues. From germline, CDR1 is ENHRY and CDR2 SYGVKD. The CDR3 region has the DNA TGTGCCATCAGTGAGATCACAGATACGCAGTATTTT. Amino acids: CAISEITDTQYF.

Here the CDR3 DNA reads TGTGCCAGCAGCGGGGATGGCGAGCAGTACTTC. Protein sequence: CASSGDGEQYF. The chain couples TRBV9 to TRBJ2-7; D remains unclear. Germline CDR1 is SGDLS and CDR2 is YYNGEE. This CDR3 spans 11 amino acids. Trimming removed 3 bases from V and 6 bases from J, with 7 bases in between.

The chain is built from TRBV5-3 and TRBJ1-2; weak D call: TRBD1 (6 bases). TRBV5-3 is filed as an ORF, its function uncertain. Trimming cost V 10 bases and J 6 bases, with 13 bases left between them. The CDR3 covers 11 residues. The CDR3 region has the DNA TGTGCCTCACGACAGGCCGATGGCTACACCTTC. Amino acids: CASRQADGYTF.

V is TRBV29-1 and J is TRBJ1-5; D remains ambiguous. V was clipped by 7 bases and J by 5 bases, with 12 bases between them. The germline CDR1 and CDR2 sequences are SQVTM and ANQGSEA. The CDR3 has 12 residues. In nucleotides, the CDR3 is TGCAGCGCTAAGGACGGTGATCAGCCCCAGCATTTT. It is translated as CSAKDGDQPQHF.

About this clone: One end of the junction varies from germline; a read error may be responsible. V and J are TRBV28 and TRBJ1-5; maybe TRBD1 (5 bases). From germline, CDR1 is MDHEN and CDR2 SYDVKM. The CDR3 length is 15 residues. CDR3 sequence reads: CASSTYRGQNRPQHF. The CDR3 DNA reads TGTGCCAGCAGTACCTACCGGGGCCAGAATCGGCCCCAGCATTTT.

Here the CDR3 DNA reads TGTGCCAGCTCACCACCTGGGCGGGAGCGGATCACTGAAGCTTTCTTT. As protein: CASSPPGRERITEAFF. This sequence joins TRBV18 and TRBJ1-1, with D uncertain. This CDR3 region has 16 residues. Looked up from germline, CDR1 is KGHSH and CDR2 is LQKENI. V gave up 0 bases and J gave up 4 bases, with 15 bases separating them. Full variable domain (missing parts from reference TRBV18 and TRBJ1-1): NAGVMQNPRHLVRRRGQEARLRCSPMKGHSHVYWYRQLPEEGLKFMVYLQKENIIDESGMPKERFSAEFPKEGPSILRIQQVVRGDSAAYFCASSPPGRERITEAFFGQGTRLTVV.

The V gene is TRBV10-1, the J gene TRBJ2-5, with D perhaps assigned TRBD1 or TRBD2 (5 bases each). Per the germline V gene, CDR1 is WNHNN and CDR2 is SYGVQD (reference sequence). The CDR3 is 15 amino acids. The V end was cut by 0 bases, the J end by 10 bases, with 18 bases between. Written as DNA, the CDR3 is TGCGCCAGCAGTGAGTCACCCACTCCCGGGACGAACCAGTACTTC. It encodes CASSESPTPGTNQYF.

The V gene is TRBV19, the J gene TRBJ1-2; the D gene is possibly TRBD1 (6 bases). The CDR3 length is 17 residues. CDR1 LNHDA and CDR2 SQIVND come from the germline V gene (reference sequence). Trimming shortened V by 6 bases and J by 0 bases, and 20 bases separated the two germline ends. The DNA of the CDR3 is TGTGCCAGTAGCCCCTCGGTAGGGGGTACTTCTAACTATGGCTACACCTTC. Translation: CASSPSVGGTSNYGYTF.

CDR3 bases: TGTGCCAGCAGCTTGGTGGCGTCCTACTCTGGAAACACCATATATTTT. Its protein is CASSLVASYSGNTIYF. The rearrangement uses TRBV5-6 and TRBJ1-3; D call uncertain. Germline lookup yields CDR1 SGHDT and CDR2 YYEEEE. The V gene lost 0 bases and the J gene lost 0 bases, with 10 bases spanning the gap. There are 16 residues in the CDR3.